The 5 T cell receptor beta chains given below trace back to one sample, sequenced in a study of blood T cell repertoires in COVID-19. The method was immunoSEQ multiplex PCR; TCRdb's version includes in-frame clones alone and lacks a portion of them. The sample holds 100,000 to 150,000 clones, around four fifths seen once. The specimen was peripheral blood. The receptors derive from a man aged 40-50 years with active or convalescent COVID-19.

The J gene is TRBJ1-2, the V gene TRBV10-3; 8 bases are shared with TRBD1. CDR3 length equals 13 residues. Unmatched junction bases numbered 4, after V lost 6 bases and J lost 4 bases. Germline V gene lookup returns CDR1 ENHRY and CDR2 SYGVKD. The DNA of the CDR3 is TGTGCCATCAGCCTGGACAGGGTCTATGGCTACACCTTC. Protein product: CAISLDRVYGYTF.

This chain connects TRBV6-5 to TRBJ1-4; possible D gene TRBD1, 5 bases. The length of the CDR3 is 15 residues. The V end was cut by 6 bases, the J end by 0 bases, with 11 bases between. The V gene's germline CDR1 is MNHEY and CDR2 SVGAGI. The CDR3 spells CASSPWGATNEKLFF. The CDR3 DNA reads as TGTGCCAGCAGCCCCTGGGGGGCAACTAATGAAAAACTGTTTTTT.

This chain uses TRBV19 with TRBJ2-4; tentatively, D is TRBD1 (6 bases). V was cut by 6 bases and J by 7 bases, with 10 bases left in between. The CDR3 has 12 residues. In germline, CDR1 is LNHDA, CDR2 SQIVND (reference sequence). The CDR3 reads CASSPQGNIQYF. DNA of the CDR3: TGTGCCAGTAGCCCCCAGGGGAACATTCAGTACTTC.

The genes are TRBV7-9 and TRBJ2-5, with D maybe TRBD1 (6 bases). The germline V gene has CDR1 SEHNR and CDR2 FQNEAQ (reference sequence). Between the trimmed V and J ends, which lost 1 base and 5 bases, there was a span of 14 bases. There are 15 residues in the CDR3. The CDR3 DNA follows: TGTGCCAGCAGCTTAGAACAGGGTGGTCGGGAGACCCAGTACTTC. It is translated as CASSLEQGGRETQYF.

CDR3 region: CASSYSGTGSSYNSPLHF. The CDR3 coding sequence is TGTGCCAGCAGTTACTCCGGGACAGGGAGCTCCTATAATTCACCCCTCCACTTT. The chain recombines TRBV6-2 or TRBV6-3 with TRBJ1-6; 9 positions match TRBD1. Germline V lookup: CDR1 MNHEY, CDR2 SVGEGT. The junction had 3 bases not matched to a gene; V was cut back by 0 bases and J by 0 bases. The CDR3 is made up of 18 amino acids.